This T cell receptor beta chain was recovered during a study of blood T cell repertoires in COVID-19. The overall study: Acute and convalescent COVID-19 specimens originated in the United States, Italy and Spain. T cells, B-cell-depleted T cells, or PBMCs supplied cDNA or gDNA.

Original processing methods: Reference gene primer amplification in the assay estimated nucleated cell counts. Clones were read by immunoSEQ multiplex PCR, and TCRdb kept only the in-frame ones, dropping some. V, J and clone size are taken as reported in that table, and D and trimming were inferred from the DNA itself. This sample has under 200,000 clones; 83% occur once, and the top ten carry approximately 19%. This CDR3 is built from 15 residues. The J segment lost 3 bases and the V segment lost 5 bases, leaving 8 bases of the junction unmatched. Germline loops: CDR1 LNHDA, CDR2 SQIVND (reference sequence).

The sequence derives from a woman in her 70s who had recovered from COVID-19. The V call is TRBV19, the J call TRBJ1-2, with TRBD1 matching 8 bases. The sequencing sample was made of peripheral blood. CDR3 in amino acids: CASSLQSGGHYGYTF. In DNA form, the CDR3 reads TGTGCCAGTAGTCTCCAGTCAGGGGGCCACTATGGCTACACCTTC.